A single TCR beta chain is shown here with its context. Assay used: immunoSEQ multiplex PCR; TCRdb lists only in-frame clones, some missing. The table lists 150,000 or so clones, 80% to 95% of them singletons. The data were taken from a study of T cell responses to AZD1222 COVID-19 vaccine. The CDR3 covers 13 residues. CDR1 and CDR2 (germline): ENHRY, SYGVKD. J lost 2 bases, V lost 5 bases, and 3 bases had no gene match. The sequencing used peripheral blood, collected 28 days after the second AZD1222 dose. The chain is built from TRBV10-3 and TRBJ2-7, with 7 bases fitting TRBD2. This TCR was sampled from an adult who received the AZD1222 COVID-19 vaccine. CDR3 bases: TGTGCCATCAGTTACCTAGCGGCCTACGAGCAGTACTTC. Translated: CAISYLAAYEQYF.